A single sample is the source of the 12 T cell receptor beta chains below, sequenced in a study of T cell repertoires in cytomegalovirus infection. MiXCR, run by TCRdb on the reads, gives a single entry per CDR3 protein. The data contain around 540,000 distinct CDR3 sequences, roughly a third of them singletons. What these receptors recognize is not known. Sequencing used cultured PBMCs, obtained from culture after CMV antigen stimulation. Receptors were obtained from a human donor in good health (CMV status not recorded). Some clones in this sample may be carry-over from other donors' samples.

There are many counts of this clonotype. V is TRBV28 and J is TRBJ1-4, with unresolved D. CDR3 size: 12 residues. V dropped 8 bases and J dropped 8 bases, with 12 bases sitting between them. Germline values: CDR1 MDHEN, CDR2 SYDVKM. Here the CDR3 reads CASGVQGEKLFF. The CDR3 bases are TGTGCCAGCGGGGTCCAAGGGGAAAAACTGTTTTTT. Variable domain in full (rest from reference TRBV28 and TRBJ1-4): DVKVTQSSRYLVKRTGEKVFLECVQDMDHENMFWYRQDPGLGLRLIYFSYDVKMKEKGDIPEGYSVSREKKERFSLILESASTNQTSMYLCASGVQGEKLFFGSGTQLSVL.

This clonotype has only a few counts. The rearrangement joins TRBV11-2 to TRBJ2-3, with 11 positions matching TRBD2. The length of the CDR3 is 19 residues. Germline CDR1 is SGHAT and CDR2 is FQNNGV. Trimming took 4 bases from V and 3 from J; bases not matched to a gene: 15. The CDR3 bases are TGTGCCAGCAGCTCCGCCGGGGAGGGTAGCGGGAGGGCAACAGATACGCAGTATTTT. Translated: CASSSAGEGSGRATDTQYF.

This clonotype was detected a few times. The rearrangement uses TRBV6-1 and TRBJ2-5; no clear D. V lost 2 bases to trimming and J lost 5 bases, with 9 bases between them. Germline V gene sequence: CDR1 MNHNS, CDR2 SASEGT. This CDR3 region has 13 residues. CDR3: CASSETGRETQYF. In DNA, the CDR3 is TGTGCCAGCAGTGAAACCGGAAGGGAGACCCAGTACTTC.

This sequence joins TRBV7-2 and TRBJ2-1; D is unresolved. V was pared by 5 bases and J by 9 bases, with 11 bases between. The CDR3 runs 12 residues. CDR1 SGHTA and CDR2 FQGNSA come from the germline V gene. DNA for the CDR3: TGTGCCAGCAGCGACGATGGCGGTGAGCAGTTCTTC. Translation gives CASSDDGGEQFF.

This clonotype showed up just a few times. The genes are TRBV7-2 and TRBJ2-3; 9 bases are shared with TRBD2. Unmatched junction bases numbered 4, after V lost 6 bases and J lost 0 bases. This CDR3 contains 15 residues. Germline V gene sequence: CDR1 SGHTA, CDR2 FQGNSA. CDR3 sequence: CASRTSGTSTDTQYF. DNA of the CDR3: TGTGCCAGCAGGACTAGCGGAACTAGCACAGATACGCAGTATTTT.

This clonotype has a handful of counts. V and J are TRBV12-3 or TRBV12-4 and TRBJ2-1; 16 nucleotides line up with TRBD2. The J segment lost 1 base and the V segment lost 5 bases, leaving 2 bases of the junction unmatched. CDR3 length: 17 amino acids. The chain's CDR3 is CASSPGLAGGSYNEQFF. CDR3 DNA: TGTGCCAGCAGTCCGGGACTAGCGGGAGGGTCCTACAATGAGCAGTTCTTC.

The CDR3 DNA reads as TGCGCCAGCGGCGGTACTCCTGGCTACAATGAGCAGTTCTTC. It is translated as CASGGTPGYNEQFF. The chain combines TRBV5-1 with TRBJ2-1; D gene uncertain. The germline V and J ends were trimmed by 7 bases and 3 bases, with 14 bases remaining between them. The CDR3 covers 14 residues. CDR1 SGHRS and CDR2 YFSETQ come from the germline V gene. The entire variable domain, with the rest obtained from reference TRBV5-1 and TRBJ2-1, is as follows: KAGVTQTPRYLIKTRGQQVTLSCSPISGHRSVSWYQQTPGQGLQFLFEYFSETQRNKGNFPGRFSGRQFSNSRSEMNVSTLELGDSALYLCASGGTPGYNEQFFGPGTRLTVL.

CDR3 sequence: CASSPISRAKNEKLFF. For the CDR3, the DNA is TGTGCCAGCAGTCCCATTTCCAGGGCTAAGAATGAAAAACTGTTTTTT. J is TRBJ1-4 and V is TRBV6-6, with D possibly being TRBD1 (5 bases). Deletions cut 5 bases from V and 5 bases from J, with 18 bases between. Germline CDR1 and CDR2: MNHNY and SVGAGI (reference sequence). There are 16 residues in the CDR3.

The V and J genes are TRBV6-5 and TRBJ2-2; TRBD2 matches 9 bases. The germline CDR1 and CDR2 sequences are MNHEY and SVGAGI. CDR3 length equals 16 residues. V shed 0 bases and J 7 bases; nucleotides not matched to a gene: 6. The CDR3 is CASSYSVAGEGGELFF. The CDR3 bases are TGTGCCAGCAGTTACTCGGTAGCGGGAGAAGGCGGGGAGCTGTTTTTT.

The chain couples TRBV7-3 to TRBJ2-1; possibly TRBD2 for D (6 bases). The CDR3 has 15 residues. Germline values: CDR1 SGHTA, CDR2 FQGTGA. V gave up 3 bases and J gave up 0 bases, with 9 bases separating them. CDR3 amino acids: CASSLDYSSYNEQFF. The CDR3, as DNA: TGTGCCAGCAGCTTGGACTATTCCTCCTACAATGAGCAGTTCTTC.

The chain combines TRBV11-2 with TRBJ2-3; D call uncertain. Germline V gives CDR1 SGHAT, CDR2 FQNNGV. Trimming left V 1 base short and J 3 bases short, with 14 bases between. This CDR3 region has 16 residues. This CDR3 reads CASSLGRTGPTDTQYF. The CDR3 coding sequence is TGTGCCAGCAGCTTAGGACGGACGGGCCCGACAGATACGCAGTATTTT.

This clonotype has more than one count but fewer than ten. The chain couples TRBV7-2 to TRBJ2-7; 7 bases match TRBD2. This CDR3 has 14 residues. The J segment lost 3 bases and the V segment lost 8 bases, leaving 10 bases of the junction unmatched. Germline values: CDR1 SGHTA, CDR2 FQGNSA. In nucleotides, the CDR3 is TGTGCCAGCGTAGGATTGCTAGCGGACTACGAGCAGTACTTC. It translates to CASVGLLADYEQYF.